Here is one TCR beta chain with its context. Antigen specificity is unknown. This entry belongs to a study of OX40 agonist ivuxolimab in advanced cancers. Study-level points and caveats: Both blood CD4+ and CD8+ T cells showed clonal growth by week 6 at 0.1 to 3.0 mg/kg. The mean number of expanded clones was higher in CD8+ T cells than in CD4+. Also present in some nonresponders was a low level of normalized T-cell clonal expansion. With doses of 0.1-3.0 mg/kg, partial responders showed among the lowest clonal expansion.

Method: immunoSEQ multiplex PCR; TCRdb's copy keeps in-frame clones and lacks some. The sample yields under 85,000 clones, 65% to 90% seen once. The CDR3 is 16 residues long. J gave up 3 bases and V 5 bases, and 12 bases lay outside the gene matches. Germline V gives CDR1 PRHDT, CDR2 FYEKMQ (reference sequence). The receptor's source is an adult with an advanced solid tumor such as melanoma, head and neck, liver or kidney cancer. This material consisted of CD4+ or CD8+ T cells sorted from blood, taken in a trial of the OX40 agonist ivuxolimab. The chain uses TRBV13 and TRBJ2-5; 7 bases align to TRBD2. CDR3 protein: CASSPRGAGRKETQYF. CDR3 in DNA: TGTGCCAGCAGCCCGCGGGGAGCGGGGCGAAAAGAGACCCAGTACTTC.